This is a list of T cell receptor beta chains from one sample in a study of identifying expanded T cells in peripheral blood. Only in-frame clones appear in the TCRdb table, and some are missing; sequencing was by immunoSEQ multiplex PCR. Here the sample spans 65,000 to 95,000 clones, 84% being singletons. The sample was blood. These receptors originate from a person aged 18 to 75 in good health. The CDR3 runs from the conserved cysteine through the conserved F or W. The D gene is left open where the match is weak. Size is omitted from some rows. Given values are once, few, many or a class for expanded clones.

j_call: TRBJ1-1; clone_size: -; d_call: TRBD1; v_call: TRBV28; cdr3_aa: CASSPGTGSFRRSVTEAFF; cdr3_nt: TGTGCCAGCAGTCCCGGGACAGGGTCTTTCCGTCGGTCAGTGACTGAAGCTTTCTTT
j_call: TRBJ2-2; clone_size: -; d_call: -; v_call: TRBV28; cdr3_aa: CASTSHVLTGELFF; cdr3_nt: TGTGCCAGCACCTCCCACGTACTAACCGGGGAGCTGTTTTTT
j_call: TRBJ2-7; clone_size: few; d_call: -; v_call: TRBV7-6; cdr3_aa: CASSETSNLAYEQYF; cdr3_nt: TGTGCCAGCAGCGAGACCTCCAATTTAGCCTACGAGCAGTACTTC
j_call: TRBJ2-5; clone_size: -; d_call: -; v_call: TRBV7-3; cdr3_aa: CASSFTSRGETQYF; cdr3_nt: TGTGCCAGCAGCTTCACTTCTAGGGGAGAGACCCAGTACTTC
j_call: TRBJ2-7; clone_size: -; d_call: -; v_call: TRBV7-9; cdr3_aa: CASSVDSYEQYF; cdr3_nt: TGTGCCAGCAGCGTGGACAGCTACGAGCAGTACTTC
j_call: TRBJ1-2; clone_size: many; d_call: TRBD1; v_call: TRBV7-3; cdr3_aa: CASSLTRTGYGYTF; cdr3_nt: TGTGCCAGCAGCTTAACGAGGACAGGGTATGGCTACACCTTC
j_call: TRBJ2-1; clone_size: -; d_call: -; v_call: TRBV9; cdr3_aa: CASSVGGDNEQFF; cdr3_nt: TGTGCCAGCAGCGTAGGGGGAGACAATGAGCAGTTCTTC
j_call: TRBJ1-1; clone_size: -; d_call: TRBD1; v_call: TRBV13; cdr3_aa: CASSSTTGDRGAFF; cdr3_nt: TGTGCCAGCAGCTCGACCACCGGAGACAGGGGTGCTTTCTTT
j_call: TRBJ2-7; clone_size: -; d_call: TRBD2; v_call: TRBV11-3; cdr3_aa: CASSPRNVGGPVEQYF; cdr3_nt: TGTGCCAGCAGCCCTAGAAACGTGGGAGGGCCCGTCGAGCAGTACTTC
j_call: TRBJ2-5; clone_size: -; d_call: TRBD1; v_call: TRBV7-2; cdr3_aa: CASSSGQGTETQYF; cdr3_nt: TGTGCCAGCAGCTCGGGACAGGGTACAGAGACCCAGTACTTC
j_call: TRBJ2-2; clone_size: -; d_call: -; v_call: TRBV11-2; cdr3_aa: CASSLTGGELFF; cdr3_nt: TGTGCCAGCAGCCTCACGGGAGGGGAGCTGTTTTTT
j_call: TRBJ1-1; clone_size: -; d_call: -; v_call: TRBV28; cdr3_aa: CASSSTGLNTEAFF; cdr3_nt: TGTGCCAGCAGTTCGACAGGACTGAACACTGAAGCTTTCTTT
j_call: TRBJ2-7; clone_size: -; d_call: -; v_call: TRBV2; cdr3_aa: CASSVGLAAYEQYF; cdr3_nt: TGTGCCAGCAGTGTAGGGCTAGCTGCCTACGAGCAGTACTTC
j_call: TRBJ2-5; clone_size: -; d_call: TRBD1; v_call: TRBV5-1; cdr3_aa: CASSLGTGTGVRQETQYF; cdr3_nt: TGCGCCAGCAGCTTGGGGACCGGGACAGGGGTTCGGCAAGAGACCCAGTACTTC
j_call: TRBJ1-1; clone_size: -; d_call: -; v_call: TRBV28; cdr3_aa: CASSSRQGMNTEAFF; cdr3_nt: TGTGCCAGCAGCTCGAGGCAAGGCATGAACACTGAAGCTTTCTTT
j_call: TRBJ2-3; clone_size: -; d_call: TRBD2; v_call: TRBV7-6; cdr3_aa: CASSLALAGGEADTQYF; cdr3_nt: TGTGCCAGCAGCTTAGCCTTAGCGGGAGGAGAGGCAGATACGCAGTATTTT
j_call: TRBJ1-5; clone_size: -; d_call: -; v_call: TRBV2; cdr3_aa: CASTGDLLGNQPQHF; cdr3_nt: TGTGCCAGCACCGGTGACCTGCTGGGCAATCAGCCCCAGCATTTT
j_call: TRBJ2-3; clone_size: few; d_call: -; v_call: TRBV7-6; cdr3_aa: CASSLIGSSDTQYF; cdr3_nt: TGTGCCAGCAGCTTAATTGGGAGTTCAGATACGCAGTATTTT
j_call: TRBJ2-2; clone_size: -; d_call: -; v_call: TRBV28; cdr3_aa: CASREVNTGELFF; cdr3_nt: TGTGCCAGCAGGGAAGTGAACACCGGGGAGCTGTTTTTT
j_call: TRBJ1-1; clone_size: once; d_call: -; v_call: TRBV18; cdr3_aa: CASSSTGFLNTEAFF; cdr3_nt: TGTGCCAGCTCAAGTACAGGGTTTTTGAACACTGAAGCTTTCTTT
j_call: TRBJ1-5; clone_size: once; d_call: TRBD1; v_call: TRBV28; cdr3_aa: CASRASGTGAGVSNQPQHF; cdr3_nt: TGTGCCAGCAGGGCTTCTGGGACAGGGGCTGGGGTTAGCAATCAGCCCCAGCATTTT
j_call: TRBJ2-3; clone_size: -; d_call: -; v_call: TRBV28; cdr3_aa: CASSLDSGSTDTQYF; cdr3_nt: TGTGCCAGCAGTCTGGACTCCGGTAGCACAGATACGCAGTATTTT